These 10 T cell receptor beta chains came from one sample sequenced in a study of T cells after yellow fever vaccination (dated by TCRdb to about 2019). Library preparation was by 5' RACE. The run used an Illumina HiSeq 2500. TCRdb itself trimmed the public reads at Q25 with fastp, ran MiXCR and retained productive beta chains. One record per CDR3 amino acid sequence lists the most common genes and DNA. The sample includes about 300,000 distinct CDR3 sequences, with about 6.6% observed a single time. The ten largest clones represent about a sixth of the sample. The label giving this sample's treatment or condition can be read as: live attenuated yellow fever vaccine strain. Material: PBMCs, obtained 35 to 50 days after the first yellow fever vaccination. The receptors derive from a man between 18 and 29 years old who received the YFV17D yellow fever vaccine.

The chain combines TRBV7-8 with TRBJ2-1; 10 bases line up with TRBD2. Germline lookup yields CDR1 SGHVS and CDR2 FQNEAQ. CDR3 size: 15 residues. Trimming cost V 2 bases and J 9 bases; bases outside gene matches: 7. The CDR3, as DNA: TGTGCCAGCAGCTTAATCAGCGGGGGGGCCGGTGAGCAGTTCTTC. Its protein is CASSLISGGAGEQFF.

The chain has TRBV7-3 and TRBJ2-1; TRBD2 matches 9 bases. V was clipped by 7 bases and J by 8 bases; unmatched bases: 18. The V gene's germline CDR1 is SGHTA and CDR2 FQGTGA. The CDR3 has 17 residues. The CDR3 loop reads CASNSPLGLAGRDEQFF. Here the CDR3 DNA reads TGTGCCAGCAACTCCCCCTTGGGGCTAGCGGGGCGGGATGAGCAGTTCTTC.

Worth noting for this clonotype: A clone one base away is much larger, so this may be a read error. Here the CDR3 reads CTSSSTAGTGEDTQYF. The CDR3 DNA sequence: TGTACCAGCAGTTCGACCGCCGGAACAGGGGAAGATACGCAGTATTTT. The V call is TRBV12-3 or TRBV12-4, the J call TRBJ2-3; 7 bases fit TRBD1. The CDR3 has 16 amino acids.

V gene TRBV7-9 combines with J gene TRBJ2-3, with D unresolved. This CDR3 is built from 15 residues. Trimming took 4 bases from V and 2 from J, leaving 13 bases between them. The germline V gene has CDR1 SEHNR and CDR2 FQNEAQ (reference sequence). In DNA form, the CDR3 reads TGTGCCAGCAGCTCAGCCCCCTCAACCACAGATACGCAGTATTTT. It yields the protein CASSSAPSTTDTQYF.

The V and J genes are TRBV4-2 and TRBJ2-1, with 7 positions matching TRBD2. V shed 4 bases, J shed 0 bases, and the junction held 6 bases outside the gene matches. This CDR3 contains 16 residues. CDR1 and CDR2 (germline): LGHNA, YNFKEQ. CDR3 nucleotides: TGTGCCAGCAGCCGAAAGAGCGGGGACTCCTACAATGAGCAGTTCTTC. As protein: CASSRKSGDSYNEQFF.

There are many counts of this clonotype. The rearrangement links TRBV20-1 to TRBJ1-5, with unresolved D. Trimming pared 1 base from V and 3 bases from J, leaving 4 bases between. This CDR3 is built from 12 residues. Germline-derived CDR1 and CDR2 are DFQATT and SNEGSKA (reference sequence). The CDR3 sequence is CSARAANQPQHF. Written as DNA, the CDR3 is TGCAGTGCTAGAGCCGCCAATCAGCCCCAGCATTTT.

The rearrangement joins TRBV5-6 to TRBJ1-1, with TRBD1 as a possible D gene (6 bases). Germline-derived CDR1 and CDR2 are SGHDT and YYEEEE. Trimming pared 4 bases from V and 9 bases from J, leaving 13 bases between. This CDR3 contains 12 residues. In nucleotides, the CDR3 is TGTGCCAGCAGCAGAGAGGGGGTTAAAGCTTTCTTT. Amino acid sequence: CASSREGVKAFF.

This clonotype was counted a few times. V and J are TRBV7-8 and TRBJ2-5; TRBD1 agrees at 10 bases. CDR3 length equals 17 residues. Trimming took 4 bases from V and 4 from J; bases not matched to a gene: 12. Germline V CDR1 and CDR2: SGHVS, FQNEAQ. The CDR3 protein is CASSSSPGQGPGETQYF. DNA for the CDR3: TGTGCCAGCAGCTCTAGTCCGGGACAGGGGCCGGGAGAGACCCAGTACTTC. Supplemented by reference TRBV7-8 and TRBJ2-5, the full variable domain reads GAGVSQSPRYKVAKRGQDVALRCDPISGHVSLFWYQQALGQGPEFLTYFQNEAQLDKSGLPSDRFFAERPEGSVSTLKIQRTQQEDSAVYLCASSSSPGQGPGETQYFGPGTRLLVL.

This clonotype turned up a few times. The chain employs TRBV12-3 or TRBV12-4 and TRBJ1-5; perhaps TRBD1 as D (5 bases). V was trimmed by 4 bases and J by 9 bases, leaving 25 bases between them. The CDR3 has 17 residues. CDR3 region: CASSSMSGATLVAPQHF. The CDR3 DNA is TGTGCCAGCAGTTCGATGTCTGGGGCGACCCTAGTTGCGCCCCAGCATTTT.

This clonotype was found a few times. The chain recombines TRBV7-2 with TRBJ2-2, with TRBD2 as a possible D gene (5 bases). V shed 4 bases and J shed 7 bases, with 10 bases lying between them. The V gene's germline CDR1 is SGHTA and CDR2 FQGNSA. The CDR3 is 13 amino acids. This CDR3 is CASSSPEGGELFF. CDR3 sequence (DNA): TGTGCCAGCAGCTCTCCCGAGGGCGGGGAGCTGTTTTTT.